These T cell receptor beta chains were read from a single sample in a study of blood T cell repertoires in COVID-19. Clones were sequenced by immunoSEQ multiplex PCR, and TCRdb holds only the in-frame ones, with some missing. The sample gives over 250,000 clones, around 82% of which show up once; 7.5% to 10% is in the top ten. The sample consisted of peripheral blood. These receptors all stem from a woman between 50 and 59 years old who had recovered from COVID-19. The CDR3 runs from the conserved cysteine through the conserved F or W. Each record gives: J gene, D gene, V gene, clone size, CDR3 DNA, CDR3 protein. A D gene is named only where the DNA matches it firmly. Clone size appears in some rows only: once, few, many, or a class for an expanded clone.

J gene: TRBJ2-3; D gene: .; V gene: TRBV7-2; clone size: few; CDR3 DNA: TGTGCCAGCAACCGTAGGGCGGGCTCAGATACGCAGTATTTT; CDR3 protein: CASNRRAGSDTQYF
J gene: TRBJ2-6; D gene: TRBD1; V gene: TRBV3-1/TRBV3-2; clone size: once; CDR3 DNA: TGTGCCAGCAGCCAAGATGGGACAGACCCCTGGGCCAACGTCCTGACTTTC; CDR3 protein: CASSQDGTDPWANVLTF
J gene: TRBJ2-7; D gene: .; V gene: TRBV4-2; clone size: .; CDR3 DNA: TGTGCCAGCAGCCAAGATATGACAGGCCCCTACGAGCAGTACTTC; CDR3 protein: CASSQDMTGPYEQYF
J gene: TRBJ1-1; D gene: TRBD1; V gene: TRBV5-1; clone size: .; CDR3 DNA: TGCGCCAGCAGCTTCGACAGGGGGAACGCTGAAGCTTTCTTT; CDR3 protein: CASSFDRGNAEAFF
J gene: TRBJ2-4; D gene: .; V gene: TRBV19; clone size: .; CDR3 DNA: TGTGCCAGTAGTATGGAGCGGGCCCTAGCCAAAAACATTCAGTACTTC; CDR3 protein: CASSMERALAKNIQYF
J gene: TRBJ1-2; D gene: .; V gene: TRBV5-4; clone size: .; CDR3 DNA: TGTGCCAGCAGCCCGGTGGGGGGGGCAGGTGGCTACACCTTC; CDR3 protein: CASSPVGGAGGYTF
J gene: TRBJ1-1; D gene: .; V gene: TRBV10-3; clone size: .; CDR3 DNA: TGTGCCATCAGTGTCACCCCGTCGGGGACTGAAGCTTTCTTT; CDR3 protein: CAISVTPSGTEAFF
J gene: TRBJ2-7; D gene: TRBD2; V gene: TRBV9; clone size: .; CDR3 DNA: TGTGCCAGCAGCGTAGCGGATAGCGGGGGCTACTACGAGCAGTACTTC; CDR3 protein: CASSVADSGGYYEQYF
J gene: TRBJ2-5; D gene: TRBD1; V gene: TRBV5-4; clone size: .; CDR3 DNA: TGTGCCAGCAGCTTACCTCCCTCCGGGACAGGGGGAGAGACCCAGTACTTC; CDR3 protein: CASSLPPSGTGGETQYF
J gene: TRBJ2-7; D gene: .; V gene: TRBV5-1; clone size: few; CDR3 DNA: TGCGCCAGCAGCTTGTCAGGGTCCGCCTACGAGCAGTACTTC; CDR3 protein: CASSLSGSAYEQYF
J gene: TRBJ2-1; D gene: TRBD1; V gene: TRBV4-3; clone size: .; CDR3 DNA: TGCGCCAGCAGCCAAGACCTCGGACAGGCTACGGGCAATGAGCAGTTCTTC; CDR3 protein: CASSQDLGQATGNEQFF
J gene: TRBJ2-4; D gene: TRBD2; V gene: TRBV6-1; clone size: .; CDR3 DNA: TGTGCCAGCAGTGATGCGGGGGGGCCCGGGAACATTCAGTACTTC; CDR3 protein: CASSDAGGPGNIQYF
J gene: TRBJ2-7; D gene: TRBD1; V gene: TRBV2; clone size: .; CDR3 DNA: TGTGCCAGCAGTGAGCAGGGGGTCTCCTACGAGCAGTACTTC; CDR3 protein: CASSEQGVSYEQYF
J gene: TRBJ1-1; D gene: TRBD1; V gene: TRBV6-6; clone size: .; CDR3 DNA: TGTGCCAGCACTGACGGTCCCCAGGGGGGGAACACTGAAGCTTTCTTT; CDR3 protein: CASTDGPQGGNTEAFF
J gene: TRBJ2-7; D gene: TRBD2; V gene: TRBV7-9; clone size: .; CDR3 DNA: TGTGCCAGCAGCTTAAAGCGGGGGGGCGAGTACGAGCAGTACTTC; CDR3 protein: CASSLKRGGEYEQYF
J gene: TRBJ1-5; D gene: TRBD1; V gene: TRBV20-1; clone size: .; CDR3 DNA: TGCAGTGCTAGTGCGCCGCAGGGGGCTCAGCCCCAGCATTTT; CDR3 protein: CSASAPQGAQPQHF
J gene: TRBJ2-1; D gene: .; V gene: TRBV5-1; clone size: .; CDR3 DNA: TGCGCCAGCAGCTTGGAAATATCGGGAGCCTCCTACAATGAGCAGTTCTTC; CDR3 protein: CASSLEISGASYNEQFF
J gene: TRBJ2-7; D gene: TRBD2; V gene: TRBV29-1; clone size: .; CDR3 DNA: TGCAGCGTTGCGATAGCGGGCCCCTACGAGCAGTACTTC; CDR3 protein: CSVAIAGPYEQYF
J gene: TRBJ1-5; D gene: .; V gene: TRBV7-9; clone size: .; CDR3 DNA: TGTGCCAGCAGGGCAGGGGAGGGTCAGCCCCAGCATTTT; CDR3 protein: CASRAGEGQPQHF
J gene: TRBJ1-2; D gene: TRBD1; V gene: TRBV6-1; clone size: .; CDR3 DNA: TGTGCCAGCAGTGACCTTGCAACAGGGGACTATGGCTACACCTTC; CDR3 protein: CASSDLATGDYGYTF
J gene: TRBJ2-1; D gene: .; V gene: TRBV6-6; clone size: .; CDR3 DNA: TGTGCCAGCCGGGCGGGGAGCTCCAATGAGCAGTTCTTC; CDR3 protein: CASRAGSSNEQFF
J gene: TRBJ1-5; D gene: .; V gene: TRBV27; clone size: .; CDR3 DNA: TGTGCCAGCAGCTACAGGGAGCATCAGCCCCAGCATTTT; CDR3 protein: CASSYREHQPQHF
J gene: TRBJ2-2; D gene: .; V gene: TRBV7-3; clone size: .; CDR3 DNA: TGTGCCAGCAGCTTAGACAGCTCCGGGGAGCTGTTTTTT; CDR3 protein: CASSLDSSGELFF
J gene: TRBJ2-2; D gene: TRBD2; V gene: TRBV5-6; clone size: .; CDR3 DNA: TGTGCCAGCAGCTTCGGGACTAGCGGTTATCGGAGCACCGGGGAGCTGTTTTTT; CDR3 protein: CASSFGTSGYRSTGELFF
J gene: TRBJ2-1; D gene: TRBD2; V gene: TRBV10-3; clone size: .; CDR3 DNA: TGTGCCATCAGTGGGACACGACTAGCGGGTGCCTACAATGAGCAGTTCTTC; CDR3 protein: CAISGTRLAGAYNEQFF
J gene: TRBJ1-5; D gene: TRBD1; V gene: TRBV19; clone size: .; CDR3 DNA: TGTGCCAGTAACATGGACAGGTATAGCAATCAGCCCCAGCATTTT; CDR3 protein: CASNMDRYSNQPQHF
J gene: TRBJ2-5; D gene: .; V gene: TRBV24-1; clone size: .; CDR3 DNA: TGTGCCACCACGGGGGTGGGGTTCGAAGAGACCCAGTACTTC; CDR3 protein: CATTGVGFEETQYF
J gene: TRBJ1-5; D gene: .; V gene: TRBV29-1; clone size: .; CDR3 DNA: TGCAGCGTTGGCAGGGGTGTCAATCAGCCCCAGCATTTT; CDR3 protein: CSVGRGVNQPQHF
J gene: TRBJ2-7; D gene: TRBD1; V gene: TRBV9; clone size: once; CDR3 DNA: TGTGCCAGCAGCCTCGGACAGGGGGTCATCGGCGAGCAGTACTTC; CDR3 protein: CASSLGQGVIGEQYF
J gene: TRBJ2-5; D gene: TRBD2; V gene: TRBV28; clone size: .; CDR3 DNA: TGTGCCAGCAGTTTCGGCGGGAGGGGAGGAGAGACCCAGTACTTC; CDR3 protein: CASSFGGRGGETQYF
J gene: TRBJ2-2; D gene: TRBD2; V gene: TRBV9; clone size: .; CDR3 DNA: TGTGCCAGCAGCCCGGTTGAGGTAGCGGGAGTGGCCGGGGAGCTGTTTTTT; CDR3 protein: CASSPVEVAGVAGELFF
J gene: TRBJ2-2; D gene: .; V gene: TRBV21-1; clone size: .; CDR3 DNA: TGTGCCAGCAGCAAGAGCGGAGGAGGGGACGTAATTAATACCGGGGAGCTGTTTTTT; CDR3 protein: CASSKSGGGDVINTGELFF